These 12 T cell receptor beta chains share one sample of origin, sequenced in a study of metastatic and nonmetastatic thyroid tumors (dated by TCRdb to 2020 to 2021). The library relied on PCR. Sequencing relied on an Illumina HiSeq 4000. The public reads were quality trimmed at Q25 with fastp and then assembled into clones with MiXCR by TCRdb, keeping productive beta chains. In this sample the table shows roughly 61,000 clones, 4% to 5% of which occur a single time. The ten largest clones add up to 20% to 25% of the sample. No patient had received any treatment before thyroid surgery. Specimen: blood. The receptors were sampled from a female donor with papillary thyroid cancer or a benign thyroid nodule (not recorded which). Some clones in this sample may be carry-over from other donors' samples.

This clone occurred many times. This CDR3 is CASSPRTYEQYF. DNA for the CDR3: TGTGCCAGCAGCCCCAGAACCTACGAGCAGTACTTC. V usage is TRBV28 and J usage is TRBJ2-7; D not resolved. Trimming removed 6 bases at V and 2 bases at J, with 8 bases between. Germline CDR1 is MDHEN and CDR2 is SYDVKM. The CDR3 has 12 residues.

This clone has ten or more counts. In DNA, the CDR3 is TGTGCCAGCAGTTACAAGGTTTCCGGCGTGGGTGCAGCTTTCTTT. Its protein product is CASSYKVSGVGAAFF. The chain employs TRBV6-5 and TRBJ1-1; D gene uncertain. The germline CDR1 and CDR2 sequences are MNHEY and SVGAGI. CDR3 length: 15 residues. With 2 bases removed from V and 10 bases from J, the gap between germline ends came to 20 bases.

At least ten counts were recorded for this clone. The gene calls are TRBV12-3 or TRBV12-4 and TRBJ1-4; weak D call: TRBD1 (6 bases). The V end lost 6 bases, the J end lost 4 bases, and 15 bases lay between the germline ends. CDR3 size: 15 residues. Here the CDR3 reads CASRITGGDNEKLFF. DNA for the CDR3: TGTGCCAGCAGAATAACGGGGGGCGATAATGAAAAACTGTTTTTT.

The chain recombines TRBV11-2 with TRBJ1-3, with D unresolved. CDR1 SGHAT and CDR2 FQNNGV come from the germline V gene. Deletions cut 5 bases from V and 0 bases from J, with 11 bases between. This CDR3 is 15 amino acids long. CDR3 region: CASSLRRNSGNTIYF. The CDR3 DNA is TGTGCCAGCAGCCTACGACGCAACTCTGGAAACACCATATATTTT.

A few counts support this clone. Written as DNA, the CDR3 is TGTGCCAGCAGTGATTGGGCCTTGGGGAATGAAAAACTGTTTTTT. This gives the protein CASSDWALGNEKLFF. The chain recombines TRBV6-1 with TRBJ1-4, with D uncertain. CDR1 is MNHNS, CDR2 SASEGT, per germline. The CDR3 is 15 residues long. Trimming took off 3 bases at V and 5 bases at J, with 13 bases between the two ends.

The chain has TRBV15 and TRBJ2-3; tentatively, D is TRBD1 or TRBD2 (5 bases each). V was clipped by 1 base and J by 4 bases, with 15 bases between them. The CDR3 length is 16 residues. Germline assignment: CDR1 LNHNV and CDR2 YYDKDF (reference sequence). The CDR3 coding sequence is TGTGCCACCAGCAGAGTGGCAGGGTCCGGGGCAGATACGCAGTATTTT. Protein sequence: CATSRVAGSGADTQYF.

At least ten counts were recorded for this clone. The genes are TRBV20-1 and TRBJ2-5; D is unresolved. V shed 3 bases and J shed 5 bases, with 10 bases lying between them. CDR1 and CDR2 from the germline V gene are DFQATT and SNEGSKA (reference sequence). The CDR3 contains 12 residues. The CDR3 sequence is CSASSMAETQYF. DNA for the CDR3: TGCAGTGCTAGTAGCATGGCGGAGACCCAGTACTTC.

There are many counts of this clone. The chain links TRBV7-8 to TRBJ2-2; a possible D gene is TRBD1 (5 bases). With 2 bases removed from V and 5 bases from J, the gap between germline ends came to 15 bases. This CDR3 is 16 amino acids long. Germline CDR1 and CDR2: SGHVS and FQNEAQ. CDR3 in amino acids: CASSLSQGSRTGELFF. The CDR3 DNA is TGTGCCAGCAGCTTATCCCAGGGTAGTCGAACCGGGGAGCTGTTTTTT.

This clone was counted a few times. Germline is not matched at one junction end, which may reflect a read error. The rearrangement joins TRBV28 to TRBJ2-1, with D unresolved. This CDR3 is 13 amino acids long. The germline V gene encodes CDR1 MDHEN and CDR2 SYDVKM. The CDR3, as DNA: TGTGCCAGCGGTTTATTACCCTACAATGAGCAGTTCTTC. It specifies CASGLLPYNEQFF.

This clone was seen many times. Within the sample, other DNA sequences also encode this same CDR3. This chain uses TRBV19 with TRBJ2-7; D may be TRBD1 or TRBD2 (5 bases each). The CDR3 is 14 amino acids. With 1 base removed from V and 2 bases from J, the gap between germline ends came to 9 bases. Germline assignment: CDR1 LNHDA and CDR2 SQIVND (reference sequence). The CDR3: CASSIGTGPYEQYF. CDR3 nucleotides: TGTGCCAGTAGTATAGGGACGGGGCCCTACGAGCAGTACTTC.

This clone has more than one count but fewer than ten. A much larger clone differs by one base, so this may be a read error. The CDR3 sequence: CASSESTVHEAFF. The CDR3 DNA follows: TGCGCCAGCAGTGAGTCGACAGTCCACGAAGCTTTCTTT. The chain has TRBV10-2 and TRBJ1-1; D is perhaps TRBD1 (5 bases). The germline V gene encodes CDR1 WSHSY and CDR2 SAAADI. Trimming pared 0 bases from V and 8 bases from J, leaving 10 bases between. The CDR3 contains 13 residues.

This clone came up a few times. CDR3 protein: CASDPSGQGYEQYF. The CDR3 DNA reads as TGTGCCAGCGATCCCTCGGGACAGGGATACGAGCAGTACTTC. V usage is TRBV28 and J usage is TRBJ2-7; 9 nucleotides agree with TRBD1. V was clipped by 8 bases and J by 4 bases; unmatched bases: 9. CDR3 length equals 14 residues. CDR1 MDHEN and CDR2 SYDVKM come from the germline V gene.